A selection of T cell receptor beta chains follows, all from one sample in a study of T cells in pancreatic ductal adenocarcinoma. Generated by immunoSEQ multiplex PCR, the TCRdb table keeps only in-frame clones and is missing some. This sample has roughly 20,000 clones; about 88% occur once, and the top ten carry approximately 1%. Sequenced: PBMCs. The receptors here all came from a human donor with pancreatic ductal adenocarcinoma. CDR3s include the opening cysteine and the closing phenylalanine or tryptophan. A D gene is named only where the DNA matches it firmly. A clone size is listed for some rows: how often the clone was seen (once, few, many), or a class if it is expanded.

cdr3_nt	cdr3_aa	v_call	j_call	clone_size	d_call
TGTGCCAGCAGTAGGAGACGGAGCGGAGGCTACACCTTC	CASSRRRSGGYTF	TRBV11-3	TRBJ1-2	NA	NA
TGTGCCAGCAGCCGGACAGGGTCCACAGATACGCAGTATTTT	CASSRTGSTDTQYF	TRBV7-3	TRBJ2-3	NA	TRBD1
TGTGCCAGGGAGGTGAGGCAAAATCCCTACGAGCAGTACTTC	CAREVRQNPYEQYF	TRBV2	TRBJ2-7	NA	NA
TGCAGCGTTGGGCAGGGGGCTAGGGGGGAGCTGTTTTTT	CSVGQGARGELFF	TRBV29-1	TRBJ2-2	NA	TRBD1
TGTGCCAGTAGTATAGATCTGGGGACAGACTACGAGCAGTACTTC	CASSIDLGTDYEQYF	TRBV19	TRBJ2-7	once	TRBD1
TGTGCCAGCAGTTACGTTGGAGTAAATGGCTACACCTTC	CASSYVGVNGYTF	TRBV6-5	TRBJ1-2	NA	NA
TGCGCCAGCAGCCCACAGGGCACCGGGGAGCTGTTTTTT	CASSPQGTGELFF	TRBV5-1	TRBJ2-2	once	NA
TGTGCCAGTAGTTCGCGGACAGAAACTGAAGCTTTCTTT	CASSSRTETEAFF	TRBV19	TRBJ1-1	NA	NA
TGTGCCAGCGCGGGGAGGGATAGCAATCAGCCCCAGCATTTT	CASAGRDSNQPQHF	TRBV7-9	TRBJ1-5	NA	NA
TGTGCCAGCAGTTTAAGGGGGCCGCCCTACGAGCAGTACTTC	CASSLRGPPYEQYF	TRBV27	TRBJ2-7	NA	TRBD1
TGTGCCAGCAGTCCAACCACAGTACACTATGGCTACACCTTC	CASSPTTVHYGYTF	TRBV28	TRBJ1-2	once	NA
TGTGCCCGACGGGGAGTGAACACTGAAGCTTTCTTT	CARRGVNTEAFF	TRBV30	TRBJ1-1	NA	NA
TGTGCCAGCAGCTTGGAAGCGGGGGCTAGTAGCAATCAGCCCCAGCATTTT	CASSLEAGASSNQPQHF	TRBV5-8	TRBJ1-5	NA	NA
TGCGCCAGCAGCTTGGGCGCGCCCACAGATACGCAGTATTTT	CASSLGAPTDTQYF	TRBV5-1	TRBJ2-3	NA	NA
TGTGCCATCAATGAGAGTGGGACATTCTACGAGCAGTACTTC	CAINESGTFYEQYF	TRBV10-3	TRBJ2-7	NA	NA
TGCAGCGTTGATGACAGCCGCTATGGCTACACCTTC	CSVDDSRYGYTF	TRBV29-1	TRBJ1-2	once	NA
TGTGCCAGCAGCTTAGGGGGACAGGGGGCGATCGTGTACTTC	CASSLGGQGAIVYF	TRBV7-9	TRBJ2-7	few	TRBD1
TGTGCCAGCAGCCAATCCCGGACTAGCGAGACCCAGTACTTC	CASSQSRTSETQYF	TRBV4-2	TRBJ2-5	NA	TRBD2
TGTGCCAGCAGCCAAGCTACGGGGGGGACCTATGGCTACACCTTC	CASSQATGGTYGYTF	TRBV4-2	TRBJ1-2	NA	NA
TGTGCCAGCAGCGACGACCTGGCCGGGAGCTACGAGCAGTACTTC	CASSDDLAGSYEQYF	TRBV11-2	TRBJ2-7	NA	NA